This T cell receptor (beta chain) was identified during a study of T cells in localized non-small cell lung cancer. Study-wide results and caveats: In uninvolved adjacent lung, T cell clonality reached its highest value, exceeding tumor.

Here immunoSEQ multiplex PCR was the method, and the copy in TCRdb shows in-frame clones only, minus some. Of 25,000 to 35,000 clones listed, 70% to 90% were seen once; the top ten hold 4.2%. In the case of this clone: Its specificity is not known.

Here the sequenced sample was peripheral blood mononuclear cells, taken before any cancer treatment. This clonotype was sampled from a woman aged 35 to 70 with stage III lung adenocarcinoma.

The CDR3 reads CASSATGTPVEQYF. In DNA, the CDR3 is TGTGCCAGCAGCGCCACCGGGACACCTGTCGAGCAGTACTTC. The rearrangement uses TRBV9 and TRBJ2-7; perhaps TRBD1 as D (6 bases). The germline V and J ends were trimmed by 3 bases and 6 bases, with 16 bases remaining between them. The CDR3 totals 14 residues. Germline lookup yields CDR1 SGDLS and CDR2 YYNGEE.